This T cell receptor beta chain was observed in a study of identical twins. This clonotype was seen a handful of times. One entry per CDR3 protein, called by TCRdb with MiXCR from the 5' RACE reads. The repertoire holds 500,000 to 600,000 distinct CDR3 sequences, with around 20% as singletons. Another study also made use of these data, one on T cells expressing NK-cell markers.

The sample comprised CD4+ T cells sorted from blood. The clonotype was recovered from a woman aged 18-29 years in good health.

The CDR3 nucleotides are TGCGCCAGCAGCTTGTTTGCGGATTCTGGGGCCAACGTCCTGACTTTC. Translation gives CASSLFADSGANVLTF. This chain joins TRBV5-1 and TRBJ2-6; D is undetermined. The CDR3 covers 16 residues. Trimming removed 1 base from V and 1 base from J, with 9 bases in between. Germline lookup yields CDR1 SGHRS and CDR2 YFSETQ.